A single sample is the source of the 26 T cell receptor beta chains below, sequenced in a study of response to subunit inactivated influenza vaccine. TCRdb itself ran the RT-PCR reads through MiXCR, one entry per CDR3 protein. The sample has roughly 460,000 distinct CDR3 sequences, 9.5% to 12% seen once. Material: PBMCs from blood, obtained about 40 days after vaccination. These receptors all stem from a man aged 45-60 years who received an inactivated influenza vaccine.

This clonotype was seen more than once but under ten times. V and J are TRBV6-1 and TRBJ2-3; TRBD2 aligns across 9 bases. CDR1 is MNHNS and CDR2 is SASEGT in the germline V gene. V dropped 4 bases and J dropped 5; count of bases not matched to a gene: 4. The length of the CDR3 is 14 residues. CDR3 region: CASSVAGDKDTQYF. The CDR3 nucleotides read TGTGCCAGCAGTGTAGCGGGGGACAAAGATACGCAGTATTTT.

This clonotype was detected ten times or more. This chain joins TRBV6-6 and TRBJ2-7; 8 nucleotides align to TRBD1. This CDR3 comprises 13 residues. Germline V gene lookup returns CDR1 MNHNY and CDR2 SVGAGI (reference sequence). Trimming at V came to 6 bases and at J to 2 bases, leaving 3 bases not matched to a gene. CDR3 amino acids: CASRKTGAYEQYF. The CDR3 bases are TGTGCCAGCAGAAAGACAGGGGCCTACGAGCAGTACTTC.

This clonotype was counted many times. The CDR3 spells CASSVPGQETQYF. Here the CDR3 DNA reads TGTGCCAGCAGCGTACCAGGTCAAGAGACCCAGTACTTC. The V gene is TRBV9, the J gene TRBJ2-5; D gene ambiguous. The CDR3 is 13 residues long. The V gene lost 1 base and the J gene lost 2 bases, with 6 bases spanning the gap. Germline CDR1 and CDR2: SGDLS and YYNGEE.

The table lists this clonotype with a few counts. The CDR3 region has the DNA TGTGCCAGCAGTTTAGAGCTGACCTTAGCCAAAAACATTCAGTACTTC. Residues: CASSLELTLAKNIQYF. The chain combines TRBV12-3 or TRBV12-4 with TRBJ2-4; no definite D call. Between the trimmed V and J ends, which lost 1 base and 0 bases, there was a span of 10 bases. The CDR3 extends over 16 amino acids.

V and J are TRBV5-7 and TRBJ2-3; 9 bases are a match to TRBD1. TRBV5-7 carries the ORF label, with uncertain function. The CDR3 is 16 residues long. V lost 4 bases and J lost 2; bases outside the gene matches: 8. CDR3 region: CASSVQQGAFTDTQYF. The DNA of the CDR3 is TGTGCCAGCAGCGTTCAACAGGGGGCGTTCACAGATACGCAGTATTTT.

The chain joins TRBV29-1 to TRBJ2-1, with D possibly TRBD1 on 6 matching bases. The CDR3 totals 13 residues. The V end was cut by 2 bases, the J end by 6 bases, with 11 bases between. Germline V gives CDR1 SQVTM, CDR2 ANQGSEA. CDR3 residues: CSVEQGIGNEQFF. As DNA, the CDR3 is TGCAGCGTTGAACAGGGGATTGGCAATGAGCAGTTCTTC.

This clonotype occurred a few times. The V call is TRBV12-3 or TRBV12-4, the J call TRBJ2-1; D unresolved. Trimming pared 6 bases from V and 7 bases from J, leaving 16 bases between. CDR3 size: 14 residues. CDR3 nucleotides: TGTGCCAGCAGCTTTACCAGTCTTGGGAATGAGCAGTTCTTC. Encoded protein: CASSFTSLGNEQFF.

The chain couples TRBV7-9 to TRBJ2-3, with 7 bases fitting TRBD2. This CDR3 has 15 amino acids. Trimming cost V 5 bases and J 1 base; bases outside gene matches: 6. Germline CDR1 and CDR2: SEHNR and FQNEAQ (reference sequence). The CDR3 reads CASSPPSGRTDTQYF. The CDR3 region has the DNA TGTGCCAGCAGCCCCCCTAGCGGCCGCACAGATACGCAGTATTTT.

V gene TRBV28 combines with J gene TRBJ2-2; 9 bases map to TRBD1. Looked up from germline, CDR1 is MDHEN and CDR2 is SYDVKM. The V and J ends lost 2 bases and 3 bases, in that order; junction bases with no gene match: 7. This CDR3 contains 17 residues. CDR3 residues: CASSLPGQGLHTGELFF. The CDR3 bases are TGTGCCAGCAGTTTACCGGGACAGGGCCTACACACCGGGGAGCTGTTTTTT.

The rearrangement uses TRBV5-5 and TRBJ2-1; D possibly corresponds to TRBD2 (7 bases). This CDR3 spans 15 amino acids. The V gene's germline CDR1 is SGHKS and CDR2 YYEKEE (reference sequence). The V and J ends lost 4 bases and 3 bases respectively, with 14 bases between them. CDR3 in DNA: TGTGCCAGCAGCAGGCAAGGGGGGGACTACAATGAGCAGTTCTTC. It codes for CASSRQGGDYNEQFF.

This rearrangement joins TRBV5-5 to TRBJ1-1; a weak D match, TRBD1 (5 bases). Germline CDR1 reads SGHKS; CDR2 reads YYEKEE (reference sequence). This CDR3 is 14 amino acids long. Deletions cut 4 bases from V and 4 bases from J, with 14 bases between. DNA for the CDR3: TGTGCCAGCAGCATAGATGACAGCTCCACTGAAGCTTTCTTT. Translated, it gives CASSIDDSSTEAFF.

The chain links TRBV7-9 to TRBJ2-3; 8 bases fit TRBD2. CDR3 length: 16 amino acids. The germline gives CDR1 SEHNR, CDR2 FQNEAQ (reference sequence). Trimming took 4 bases from V and 4 from J; bases not matched to a gene: 10. CDR3 sequence (DNA): TGTGCCAGCAGCTCCACCATCCTAGCGGGCGCAGATACGCAGTATTTT. As protein: CASSSTILAGADTQYF.

This clonotype was picked up a small number of times. J is TRBJ2-7 and V is TRBV29-1; D tentatively reads TRBD1 or TRBD2 (5 bases each). The CDR3 runs to 11 residues. Trimming took 6 bases from V and 9 from J, leaving 15 bases between them. Germline V gives CDR1 SQVTM, CDR2 ANQGSEA. CDR3 amino acids: CSVATGTLQYF. The CDR3 region has the DNA TGCAGCGTGGCTACCGGGACCCTGCAGTACTTC.

This clonotype has more than one count but fewer than ten. The chain carries TRBV20-1 and TRBJ2-7; 7 bases agree with TRBD1. Germline assignment: CDR1 DFQATT and CDR2 SNEGSKA (reference sequence). After removal of 3 bases from V and 5 bases from J, the junction contained 4 bases not matched to a gene. The CDR3 sequence is 12 residues long. The CDR3 sequence is CSARRQGNEQYF. CDR3 nucleotide sequence: TGCAGTGCTAGGAGACAGGGAAACGAGCAGTACTTC.

This clonotype occurred many times. This chain uses TRBV7-9 with TRBJ2-2; D not certain. V lost 5 bases to trimming and J lost 8 bases, with 12 bases between them. The CDR3 extends over 13 amino acids. Germline CDR1 SEHNR, CDR2 FQNEAQ (reference sequence). The CDR3 coding sequence is TGTGCCAGCAGCAGGGCCGGTCCGGGGGAGCTGTTTTTT. This translates into CASSRAGPGELFF.

This clonotype was observed a handful of times. This chain joins TRBV29-1 and TRBJ1-2; TRBD1 is a possible D gene (5 bases). Trimming cost V 1 base and J 4 bases, with 22 bases left between them. There are 17 residues in the CDR3. Germline CDR1 SQVTM, CDR2 ANQGSEA. The CDR3 sequence: CSVEGSLGGGRTYGYTF. CDR3 nucleotide sequence: TGCAGCGTTGAAGGAAGTCTGGGGGGTGGCAGAACCTATGGCTACACCTTC.

This clonotype was detected ten times or more. The chain is built from TRBV6-1 and TRBJ2-1, with a possible D match to TRBD2 (6 bases). There are 16 residues in the CDR3. CDR1 is MNHNS and CDR2 is SASEGT in the germline V gene. Trimming took off 6 bases at V and 0 bases at J, with 15 bases between the two ends. CDR3: CASRGRGLNSYNEQFF. The DNA for the CDR3 is TGTGCCAGCAGAGGGCGGGGTCTTAACTCCTACAATGAGCAGTTCTTC.

This clonotype was found a few times. The chain has TRBV5-6 and TRBJ2-7, with D perhaps matching TRBD2 (6 bases). The germline V and J ends were trimmed by 0 bases and 5 bases, with 15 bases remaining between them. Germline V lookup: CDR1 SGHDT, CDR2 YYEEEE. This CDR3 is 15 amino acids long. In nucleotides, the CDR3 is TGTGCCAGCAGCTTGGGGCGTGGAGGGTCTCACGAGCAGTACTTC. Amino acid sequence: CASSLGRGGSHEQYF.

V is TRBV6-2 or TRBV6-3 and J is TRBJ2-1; 7 bases line up with TRBD1. Germline loops: CDR1 MNHEY, CDR2 SVGEGT. The length of the CDR3 is 14 residues. Trimming took 6 bases from V and 7 from J; bases not matched to a gene: 9. CDR3 sequence (DNA): TGTGCCAGCAGCCCCGACAGGGTCCTAAATGAGCAGTTCTTC. Protein product: CASSPDRVLNEQFF.

The table lists this clonotype with a few counts. The rearrangement uses TRBV3-1 and TRBJ1-5, with 7 bases matching TRBD1. This CDR3 is built from 16 residues. The ends lost 1 base at V and 6 bases at J; junction bases unmatched: 9. Germline CDR1 reads LGHDT; CDR2 reads YNNKEL (reference sequence). CDR3 residues: CASSQGRGAPSQPQHF. CDR3 DNA: TGTGCCAGCAGCCAAGGCAGGGGGGCTCCAAGTCAGCCCCAGCATTTT.

This clonotype was counted ten times or more. The chain joins TRBV10-1 to TRBJ2-7; 7 nucleotides line up with TRBD1. From germline, CDR1 is WNHNN and CDR2 SYGVQD (reference sequence). This CDR3 has 13 residues. Unmatched junction bases numbered 2, after V lost 1 base and J lost 5 bases. CDR3 nucleotide sequence: TGCGCCAGCAGTGAGTGGCAGGGGGACGAGCAGTACTTC. It codes for CASSEWQGDEQYF.

The chain carries TRBV9 and TRBJ2-7, with D uncertain. The germline V gene has CDR1 SGDLS and CDR2 YYNGEE. V lost 0 bases and J lost 6, with 19 bases in between. This CDR3 comprises 16 residues. The CDR3 sequence is CASSVGLSVQPSEQYF. The CDR3 coding sequence is TGTGCCAGCAGCGTAGGTCTCAGCGTGCAGCCCTCCGAGCAGTACTTC.

This sequence joins TRBV18 and TRBJ2-1; 9 bases are shared with TRBD1. There are 16 residues in the CDR3. V trimming: 5 bases; J trimming: 3 bases; junction bases outside the gene matches: 8. Per the germline V gene, CDR1 is KGHSH and CDR2 is LQKENI. The CDR3 DNA follows: TGTGCCAGCTCAAGAGGGACAGGGACTCTCTACAATGAGCAGTTCTTC. Amino acids: CASSRGTGTLYNEQFF. The full variable domain, its missing parts supplied by reference TRBV18 and TRBJ2-1, is NAGVMQNPRHLVRRRGQEARLRCSPMKGHSHVYWYRQLPEEGLKFMVYLQKENIIDESGMPKERFSAEFPKEGPSILRIQQVVRGDSAAYFCASSRGTGTLYNEQFFGPGTRLTVL.

This chain joins TRBV7-9 and TRBJ2-1; D call uncertain. Germline values: CDR1 SEHNR, CDR2 FQNEAQ (reference sequence). V gave up 5 bases and J gave up 15 bases, with 26 bases separating them. The CDR3 loop spans 15 amino acids. CDR3 nucleotide sequence: TGTGCCAGCAGCCCCTCGGGTGGTGACCAATCGGCGGTGTTCTTC. This encodes CASSPSGGDQSAVFF. The full variable domain, its missing parts supplied by reference TRBV7-9 and TRBJ2-1, is DTGVSQNPRHKITKRGQNVTFRCDPISEHNRLYWYRQTLGQGPEFLTYFQNEAQLEKSRLLSDRFSAERPKGSFSTLEIQRTEQGDSAMYLCASSPSGGDQSAVFFGPGTRLTVL.

At least ten counts were recorded for this clonotype. The chain recombines TRBV5-5 with TRBJ2-5; D not certain. V lost 4 bases and J lost 3, with 4 bases in between. This CDR3 is 11 amino acids long. Germline V gives CDR1 SGHKS, CDR2 YYEKEE (reference sequence). CDR3 amino acids: CASSVEETQYF. The CDR3 DNA is TGTGCCAGCAGCGTTGAAGAGACCCAGTACTTC.

This clonotype has more than one count but fewer than ten. The chain joins TRBV30 to TRBJ2-2; D is ambiguous. This CDR3 spans 14 amino acids. The V end lost 5 bases, the J end lost 0 bases, and 10 bases lay between the germline ends. Germline values: CDR1 GTSNPN, CDR2 SVGIG (reference sequence). The CDR3 DNA is TGTGCCTGGGACGTGTCTACGAACACCGGGGAGCTGTTTTTT. Translation: CAWDVSTNTGELFF.